This is a list of T cell receptor beta chains from one sample in a study of graft-versus-host responses after intestinal transplantation. Assay: immunoSEQ multiplex PCR; the TCRdb copy retains only in-frame clones and omits some. This sample yields under 85,000 clones, of which approximately 94% are seen a single time; over 0.4% belongs to the top ten. These receptors' antigens are unknown. Sequenced material: unstimulated CD8+ T cells sorted from spleen or lymph node cells, taken before intestinal transplant. All receptors derive from a human donor who received an intestinal transplant. The CDR3 runs from the conserved cysteine through the conserved F or W. D genes are given only for firm matches. The size of a clone is reported for some rows only, either as once, few or many, or as a class for expanded clones.

len | j_gene | v_gene | d_gene | abundance | CDR3aa | CDR3nt
20 | TRBJ2-7 | TRBV5-5 | TRBD2 | NA | CASSPRLRGVDSRITYEQYF | TGTGCCAGCAGCCCCCGCCTTCGGGGGGTAGATTCCCGCATCACCTACGAGCAGTACTTC
12 | TRBJ2-5 | TRBV2 | NA | NA | CASTHPLGTQYF | TGTGCCAGCACCCATCCCCTAGGGACCCAGTACTTC
12 | TRBJ2-1 | TRBV7-9 | NA | once | CASSLLVNEQFF | TGTGCCAGCAGCTTACTGGTCAATGAGCAGTTCTTC
14 | TRBJ2-7 | TRBV27 | NA | once | CASSLNGASYEQYF | TGTGCCAGCAGTTTAAATGGGGCCTCCTACGAGCAGTACTTC
15 | TRBJ2-1 | TRBV27 | NA | NA | CASTTRLGIYNEQFF | TGTGCCAGCACCACAAGACTAGGAATTTACAATGAGCAGTTCTTC
15 | TRBJ2-1 | TRBV9 | TRBD2 | NA | CASSAGTSGYNEQFF | TGTGCCAGCAGCGCCGGGACTAGCGGATACAATGAGCAGTTCTTC
12 | TRBJ2-3 | TRBV13 | NA | NA | CASSSLTDTQYF | TGTGCCAGCAGCTCTCTCACAGATACGCAGTATTTT
15 | TRBJ1-1 | TRBV6-5 | NA | NA | CASSYPREMGTEAFF | TGTGCCAGCAGTTACCCTCGGGAGATGGGCACTGAAGCTTTCTTT
14 | TRBJ1-1 | TRBV19 | NA | NA | CASSMGGFGTEAFF | TGTGCCAGTAGTATGGGAGGGTTTGGCACTGAAGCTTTCTTT
13 | TRBJ2-7 | TRBV5-6 | NA | NA | CASSLYDGYEQYF | TGTGCCAGCAGCTTGTATGATGGCTACGAGCAGTACTTC
16 | TRBJ2-1 | TRBV4-2 | TRBD2 | NA | CASSQLTSGRANEQFF | TGTGCCAGCAGCCAGCTGACTAGCGGGAGGGCAAATGAGCAGTTCTTC
12 | TRBJ1-1 | TRBV19 | NA | NA | CASSMGGTEAFF | TGTGCCAGTAGTATGGGCGGGACTGAAGCTTTCTTT
17 | TRBJ2-3 | TRBV5-1 | NA | NA | CASSLARYGKGVDTQYF | TGCGCCAGCAGCTTGGCCAGGTACGGGAAAGGAGTAGATACGCAGTATTTT
13 | TRBJ2-1 | TRBV5-1 | NA | NA | CASSSSSYNEQFF | TGCGCCAGCAGCTCGAGCTCCTACAATGAGCAGTTCTTC